The sequence of this TCR beta chain was determined in a study of blood T cells in healthy people across ages. The CDR3 is 15 amino acids. V shed 7 bases and J shed 8 bases, with 21 bases lying between them. A sample-barcoded 5' primer and a J-beta primer mix were used in a second PCR of roughly 6 to 11 cycles. TCRdb analysed the 5' RACE reads with MiXCR anew, one entry per CDR3 protein. The data contain 1.5 million to 2 million distinct CDR3 sequences, about 39% of them singletons. The sequencing sample was made of blood. The clonotype was recovered from a human donor in good health. This chain uses TRBV12-3 or TRBV12-4 with TRBJ2-1, with D perhaps matching TRBD1 (8 bases). The CDR3 DNA follows: TGTGCCAGCACAGCGGGACAGGTTAATGATCATGAGCAGTTCTTC. Its protein product is CASTAGQVNDHEQFF.